This TCR beta chain was obtained from a study of beta chain features in type 1 diabetes. This clone was found a few times. The target antigen is unknown. General study findings and limits: Shorter TCRB CDR3s, moderately but significantly so, marked every one of the four CD4+ subsets in Type 1 diabetes patients. Type 1 diabetes patients showed fewer insertions and more deletions at VDJ junctions. A closer apparent resemblance between naive, central memory and Treg TCRB repertoires was seen in patients than in healthy donors.

Isolated RNA was reverse transcribed in full, so expressed TCRB transcripts were sequenced. Some clones are missing from TCRdb's copy, which holds only in-frame ones; the method was immunoSEQ multiplex PCR. The data hold approximately 360,000 clones, with 10% to 15% observed a single time. Sequenced sample: naive CD4+ T cells from blood. The clonotype comes from a woman aged 18-29 years with type 1 diabetes.

CDR3 amino acids: CASSILGRHQETQYF. CDR3 DNA: TGTGCCAGCAGCATCCTGGGGCGGCACCAAGAGACCCAGTACTTC. This sequence joins TRBV7-8 and TRBJ2-5, with TRBD1 as a possible D gene (5 bases). Between the trimmed V and J ends, which lost 5 bases and 0 bases, there was a span of 13 bases. The CDR3 length is 15 residues. CDR1 is SGHVS and CDR2 is FQNEAQ in the germline V gene.